This T cell receptor (beta chain) was observed in a study of neoadjuvant anti-PD-1 for oral cavity cancer. The table came from immunoSEQ multiplex PCR; TCRdb's copy has only in-frame clones and leaves some out. Of some 14,000 clones in the sample, less than 75% are singletons; the top ten hold 2% to 2.5%. Broader study findings: PBMC Gini-index clonality exceeded responders' in non-responders post-nivolumab.

Per the germline V gene, CDR1 is MNHEY and CDR2 is SMNVEV (reference sequence). V shed 8 bases and J shed 0 bases, with 9 bases lying between them. CDR3 length: 13 residues. Turning to this clone: Antigen specificity is unknown.

The patients had HPV-negative, locally advanced oral cavity squamous cell carcinoma. PBMCs were not maintained or expanded in culture before analysis. The sample here was PBMCs, taken before nivolumab (anti-PD-1) treatment. The V call is TRBV27, the J call TRBJ2-3, with D hard to call. The sequence came from a person between 35 and 79 years old with oral cavity squamous cell carcinoma. The CDR3 reads CASGQQSTDTQYF. As DNA, the CDR3 is TGTGCCAGCGGCCAGCAGAGCACAGATACGCAGTATTTT.